A selection of T cell receptor beta chains follows, all from one sample in a study of T cells after yellow fever vaccination. TCRdb reprocessed the 5' RACE reads with MiXCR, giving one entry per CDR3 protein. The sample records 78,000 or so distinct CDR3 sequences, about 7.3% being singletons. Sequenced here: CD8+ T cells sorted from PBMCs, sampled 10 to 11 days after the first yellow fever vaccination. The receptors stem from a man younger than 30 who received the YFV17D yellow fever vaccine. Each CDR3 is given with its conserved first and last residue. D genes are given only for firm matches. Part of the rows lack a size; the others show once, few, many or a class for expanded clones.

TRBJ2-7 TRBV5-1 many - TGCGCCAGCAGCTGGAATGAGAATTACGAGCAGTACTTC CASSWNENYEQYF
TRBJ2-1 TRBV4-3 many - TGCGCCAGCAGTGGGGGCACCGGAAAATATGAGCAGTTCTTC CASSGGTGKYEQFF
TRBJ2-3 TRBV6-5 many - TGTGCCAGCAGTTCTAGTCCCGGAGGGGTAGATACGCAGTATTTT CASSSSPGGVDTQYF
TRBJ2-3 TRBV4-3 many - TGCGCCAGCAGCCGGGGGAGCTCAGATACGCAGTATTTT CASSRGSSDTQYF
TRBJ2-3 TRBV25-1 many - TGTGCCAGCACATCAGGGGCTGGCACAGATACGCAGTATTTT CASTSGAGTDTQYF
TRBJ2-1 TRBV4-2 few - TGTGCCAGCAGCCGAGAAGGGGGGAGCTCCTACAATGAGCAGTTCTTT CASSREGGSSYNEQFF
TRBJ2-3 TRBV12-3/TRBV12-4 many - TGTGCCAGCAGTCCGGTACCTAGCACAGATACGCAGTATTTT CASSPVPSTDTQYF
TRBJ2-3 TRBV7-8 few - TGTGCCAGCAGCTTAGTTCAGGGGGGGGCCCCTCCAACAGATACGCAGTATTTT CASSLVQGGAPPTDTQYF
TRBJ1-3 TRBV30 few - TGTGCCTGGGTACTAGAAGGGGGTGGAAACACCATATATTTT CAWVLEGGGNTIYF
TRBJ1-2 TRBV12-3/TRBV12-4 few TRBD1 TGTGCCAGCAGTATGACAGGGGACTATGGCTACACCTTC CASSMTGDYGYTF
TRBJ2-1 TRBV6-5 many - TGTGCCAGCAGTTTCCAACGAACCTTCAACAATGAGCAGTTCTTC CASSFQRTFNNEQFF
TRBJ2-1 TRBV6-5 many - TGTGCCAGCAGCATCTCGGGGTCTGAGCAGTTCTTC CASSISGSEQFF
TRBJ2-7 TRBV12-3/TRBV12-4 many - TGTGCCAGCAGTACGCCGGGAGGCAGGGGGCCCTACGAGCAGTACTTC CASSTPGGRGPYEQYF
TRBJ1-1 TRBV7-9 few - TGTGCCAGCAGCTTCCGGGAAACTGAAGCTTTCTTT CASSFRETEAFF
TRBJ2-1 TRBV4-1 - - TGCGCCAGCAGCCAAGCACCGGGACTCAATGAGCAGTTCTTC CASSQAPGLNEQFF
TRBJ2-5 TRBV5-4 many - TGTGCCAGCAGCGCTGAGGAAGAGACCCAGTACTTC CASSAEEETQYF
TRBJ2-2 TRBV4-1 few TRBD2 TGCGCCAGCAGCCAATCGGGACTAGCGGGGGTTTTAACCGGGGAGCTGTTTTTT CASSQSGLAGVLTGELFF
TRBJ2-1 TRBV4-1 many TRBD2 TGCGCCAGCAGCCAAGTAGCGGGGGGCTACAATGAGCAGTTCTTC CASSQVAGGYNEQFF
TRBJ2-5 TRBV29-1 many TRBD1 TGCAGCGTCGTCGACAGGGTAACAGAGACCCAGTACTTC CSVVDRVTETQYF
TRBJ2-3 TRBV7-6 - - TGTGCCAGCAGCCCCCCGTCCCAGACAGATACGCAGTATTTT CASSPPSQTDTQYF
TRBJ2-2 TRBV29-1 few - TGCAGCGTTGAAGGAGGGGACGGGGAGCTGTTTTTT CSVEGGDGELFF
TRBJ2-1 TRBV6-4 many TRBD2 TGTGCCAGCAGTGAGAGTCGGGGGGTTGATGAGCAGTTCTTC CASSESRGVDEQFF
TRBJ1-1 TRBV12-3/TRBV12-4 many - TGTGCCAGCAGTCCCTCGGAGGGAGGGACTGAAGCTTTCTTT CASSPSEGGTEAFF
TRBJ1-5 TRBV9 few - TGTGCCAGCAGCGATGCAGATAGCAATCAGCCCCAGCATTTT CASSDADSNQPQHF
TRBJ2-1 TRBV9 many - TGTGCCAGCAGCGTAGGCCGGGGGCTTGGGGATGAGCAGTTCTTC CASSVGRGLGDEQFF
TRBJ2-5 TRBV6-5 many TRBD2 TGTGCCAGCAGGGACGGGGGGGAGACCCAGTACTTC CASRDGGETQYF
TRBJ2-1 TRBV12-3/TRBV12-4 many - TGTGCCAGCAGTTCCCAGGACTACCAAACCTACAATGAGCAGTTCTTC CASSSQDYQTYNEQFF
TRBJ1-1 TRBV11-2 many - TGTGCCAGCAGCCTCAGGGGATGGACTGAAGCTTTCTTT CASSLRGWTEAFF
TRBJ2-7 TRBV20-1 few - TGCAGTGCGCGGGAAGACAGCCCCTTTATCTACGAGCAGTACTTC CSAREDSPFIYEQYF
TRBJ2-7 TRBV4-1 many - TGCGCCAGCAGCCGAGACGGGCCCTACGAGCAGTACTTC CASSRDGPYEQYF
TRBJ1-3 TRBV4-1 few TRBD1 TGCGCCAGCAGCCAAGGGTCGGGGGACAGGTTAATCATCTCTGGAAACACCATATATTTT CASSQGSGDRLIISGNTIYF
TRBJ2-5 TRBV4-1 many - TGCGCCAGCAACGAGCCAGGGGGGGACCAAGAGACCCAGTACTTC CASNEPGGDQETQYF
TRBJ1-6 TRBV4-3 many - TGCGCCAGCAGCCAAGAAGAAGGCACGGGAAATTCACCCCTCCACTTT CASSQEEGTGNSPLHF